The 19 T cell receptor beta chains below were found in one sample sequenced in a study of blood T cell repertoires in COVID-19 (dated by TCRdb to about 2020). The library was obtained by the immunoSEQ multiplex PCR assay. The table was pulled from immuneACCESS by TCRdb, which kept in-frame rearrangements only. Such tables lose some clones; where checked, under half of the loss comes from unresolved V genes, and the rest has no known cause. The sample includes about 200,000 clones, with around 80% observed a single time. The top ten clonotypes cover about 13% of the sample. Sequenced sample: peripheral blood. The source is a human donor in a cohort sampled during active COVID-19.

The CDR3 DNA sequence: TGTGCCAGCAGCCAAGTACCCGGACAGTTAACTGAAGCTTTCTTT. It yields the protein CASSQVPGQLTEAFF. The V and J genes are TRBV14 and TRBJ1-1; D is perhaps TRBD1 (6 bases). The CDR3 consists of 15 residues. Trimming cost V 1 base and J 5 bases, with 14 bases left between them. Germline V CDR1 and CDR2: SGHDN, FVKESK.

The chain employs TRBV7-2 and TRBJ1-3; D is undetermined. With 5 bases removed from V and 1 base from J, the gap between germline ends came to 9 bases. The CDR3 runs to 14 residues. Germline loops: CDR1 SGHTA, CDR2 FQGNSA. The DNA for the CDR3 is TGTGCCAGCAGCCTCGGAGGGTCTGGAAACACCATATATTTT. This codes for CASSLGGSGNTIYF.

V and J are TRBV24-1 and TRBJ1-4; 7 bases are shared with TRBD1. The V gene's germline CDR1 is KGHDR and CDR2 SFDVKD. This CDR3 is built from 15 residues. The J segment lost 6 bases and the V segment lost 4 bases, leaving 7 bases of the junction unmatched. The CDR3 spells CATSELRDSHEKLFF. The CDR3 DNA follows: TGTGCCACCAGTGAGCTCCGGGACAGCCATGAAAAACTGTTTTTT.

This clone turned up a few times. V and J are TRBV3-1 (or the pseudogene TRBV3-2) and TRBJ2-7; D may be TRBD2 (5 bases). The CDR3 totals 17 residues. The germline V gene has CDR1 LGHDT and CDR2 YNNKEL (reference sequence). V lost 1 base and J lost 6, with 22 bases in between. The CDR3 loop reads CASSQGLSGSGGGEQYF. Written as DNA, the CDR3 is TGTGCCAGCAGCCAAGGCCTGTCAGGAAGCGGAGGAGGCGAGCAGTACTTC.

CDR3 sequence (DNA): TGTGCCACCGCCGACCGAGGGACAGGGGTTTACGAGCAGTACTTC. As protein: CATADRGTGVYEQYF. The V gene is TRBV24-1, the J gene TRBJ2-7; 10 nucleotides line up with TRBD1. J was trimmed by 4 bases and V by 9 bases; bases with no gene match: 11. The germline gives CDR1 KGHDR, CDR2 SFDVKD. The CDR3 runs 15 residues.

V is TRBV7-8 and J is TRBJ2-7; D might be TRBD2 (7 bases). Trimming took 3 bases from V and 7 from J, leaving 13 bases between them. The CDR3 totals 13 residues. Per the germline V gene, CDR1 is SGHVS and CDR2 is FQNEAQ. This CDR3 reads CASSFGGLLEQYF. The CDR3 region has the DNA TGTGCCAGCAGCTTCGGGGGGCTACTTGAGCAGTACTTC. The entire variable domain, with the rest obtained from reference TRBV7-8 and TRBJ2-7, is as follows: GAGVSQSPRYKVAKRGQDVALRCDPISGHVSLFWYQQALGQGPEFLTYFQNEAQLDKSGLPSDRFFAERPEGSVSTLKIQRTQQEDSAVYLCASSFGGLLEQYFGPGTRLTVT.

This clone was seen once. The V call is TRBV28, the J call TRBJ2-7; 13 positions match TRBD2. V gave up 10 bases and J gave up 6 bases; unmatched junction bases: 3. Germline CDR1 MDHEN, CDR2 SYDVKM. This CDR3 is 12 amino acids long. CDR3 DNA sequence: TGTGCCACCCGGACTAGCGGGAGCGAGCAGTACTTC. Residues: CATRTSGSEQYF.

This chain joins TRBV27 and TRBJ2-6; D uncertain. The CDR3 is 14 residues long. The germline V and J ends were trimmed by 5 bases and 0 bases, with 5 bases remaining between them. CDR1 is MNHEY and CDR2 is SMNVEV in the germline V gene (reference sequence). The CDR3 region is CASSPDSGANVLTF. Here the CDR3 DNA reads TGTGCCAGCAGTCCAGACTCTGGGGCCAACGTCCTGACTTTC.

The chain uses TRBV12-5 and TRBJ2-1; TRBD2 agrees at 11 bases. The J segment lost 6 bases and the V segment lost 0 bases, leaving 7 bases of the junction unmatched. Germline CDR1 is LGHNT and CDR2 is FRNRAP. The CDR3 has 17 amino acids. The CDR3 region has the DNA TGTGCTAGTGGTTTGGTCATAGCGGGAGGGTTGTTCAATGAGCAGTTCTTC. It is translated as CASGLVIAGGLFNEQFF.

V and J are TRBV6-6 and TRBJ2-3; 14 nucleotides agree with TRBD2. Germline V gene data show CDR1 as MNHNY and CDR2 as SVGAGI (reference sequence). The length of the CDR3 is 16 residues. V lost 8 bases to trimming and J lost 3 bases; unmatched junction nucleotides: 7. The CDR3 sequence: CASGEGLAGVTDTQYF. CDR3 in DNA: TGTGCCAGCGGAGAGGGACTAGCGGGGGTTACAGATACGCAGTATTTT.

This clone was counted once. V usage is TRBV6-6 and J usage is TRBJ1-3; 7 bases agree with TRBD1. Germline V gene sequence: CDR1 MNHNY, CDR2 SVGAGI (reference sequence). This CDR3 spans 15 amino acids. V shed 6 bases and J 1 base; nucleotides not matched to a gene: 6. In DNA, the CDR3 is TGTGCCAGCAGGGGGACAGTAGTTTCTGGAAACACCATATATTTT. This gives the protein CASRGTVVSGNTIYF.

V gene TRBV28 combines with J gene TRBJ2-2; D unclear. The CDR3 spans 15 residues. Germline assignment: CDR1 MDHEN and CDR2 SYDVKM. The germline V and J ends were trimmed by 3 bases and 0 bases, with 8 bases remaining between them. CDR3 DNA: TGTGCCAGCAGTTTTGTGTCAGCGAACACCGGGGAGCTGTTTTTT. Protein product: CASSFVSANTGELFF. The variable domain in full, completed from reference TRBV28 and TRBJ2-2, reads DVKVTQSSRYLVKRTGEKVFLECVQDMDHENMFWYRQDPGLGLRLIYFSYDVKMKEKGDIPEGYSVSREKKERFSLILESASTNQTSMYLCASSFVSANTGELFFGEGSRLTVL.

The gene calls are TRBV5-1 and TRBJ1-6; D gene unclear. This CDR3 has 15 residues. With 0 bases removed from V and 10 bases from J, the gap between germline ends came to 14 bases. From germline, CDR1 is SGHRS and CDR2 YFSETQ. The CDR3 loop is CASSLGGEGGSPLHF. The CDR3 region has the DNA TGCGCCAGCAGCTTGGGCGGGGAGGGAGGATCACCCCTCCACTTT.

A few counts support this clone. The rearrangement uses TRBV2 and TRBJ1-2, with 9 bases that match TRBD1. Germline V lookup: CDR1 SNHLY, CDR2 FYNNEI. J gave up 1 base and V 4 bases, and 1 base lay outside the gene matches. The CDR3 length is 14 residues. As DNA, the CDR3 is TGTGCCAGCAGTGGACAGGGGGGTAACTATGGCTACACCTTC. Translating it yields CASSGQGGNYGYTF.

The V and J genes are TRBV27 and TRBJ2-3; 12 nucleotides align to TRBD2. This CDR3 spans 16 amino acids. Looked up from germline, CDR1 is MNHEY and CDR2 is SMNVEV (reference sequence). The J segment lost 4 bases and the V segment lost 5 bases, leaving 7 bases of the junction unmatched. The CDR3 is CASSTSLAGGADTQYF. The CDR3 DNA reads as TGTGCCAGCAGTACCTCACTAGCGGGAGGAGCAGATACGCAGTATTTT.

The gene calls are TRBV7-6 and TRBJ1-6, with TRBD1 matching over 8 bases. Unmatched junction bases numbered 7, after V lost 1 base and J lost 8 bases. Germline V gives CDR1 SGHVS, CDR2 FNYEAQ. The CDR3 spans 16 residues. The CDR3: CASSLEDRVFDSPLHF. CDR3 in DNA: TGTGCCAGCAGCTTAGAGGACAGGGTGTTTGATTCACCCCTCCACTTT.

The genes are TRBV11-2 and TRBJ2-3; 9 bases are a match to TRBD1. The CDR3 contains 14 residues. In germline, CDR1 is SGHAT, CDR2 FQNNGV. V trimming: 5 bases; J trimming: 8 bases; junction bases outside the gene matches: 8. The CDR3 coding sequence is TGTGCCAGCAGCCGACAGGGGGAACGGGGTACGCAGTATTTT. Protein product: CASSRQGERGTQYF.

This chain joins TRBV7-9 and TRBJ2-1, with 13 bases lining up with TRBD2. J gave up 4 bases and V 2 bases, and 8 bases lay outside the gene matches. The CDR3 consists of 18 residues. Germline CDR1 SEHNR, CDR2 FQNEAQ (reference sequence). The chain's CDR3 is CASSLPRTSGSVYNEQFF. For the CDR3, the DNA is TGTGCCAGCAGCTTACCGCGGACTAGCGGGAGCGTATACAATGAGCAGTTCTTC.

The genes are TRBV2 and TRBJ1-1; 12 nucleotides agree with TRBD1. After removal of 6 bases from V and 0 bases from J, the junction contained 5 bases not matched to a gene. CDR3 length: 16 amino acids. Germline V gives CDR1 SNHLY, CDR2 FYNNEI. The CDR3 DNA reads as TGTGCCAGCAGAGGGACAGGGGGCGGTTTGAACACTGAAGCTTTCTTT. It is translated as CASRGTGGGLNTEAFF. Full variable domain (rest looked up from reference TRBV2 and TRBJ1-1): EPEVTQTPSHQVTQMGQEVILRCVPISNHLYFYWYRQILGQKVEFLVSFYNNEISEKSEIFDDQFSVERPDGSNFTLKIRSTKLEDSAMYFCASRGTGGGLNTEAFFGQGTRLTVV.